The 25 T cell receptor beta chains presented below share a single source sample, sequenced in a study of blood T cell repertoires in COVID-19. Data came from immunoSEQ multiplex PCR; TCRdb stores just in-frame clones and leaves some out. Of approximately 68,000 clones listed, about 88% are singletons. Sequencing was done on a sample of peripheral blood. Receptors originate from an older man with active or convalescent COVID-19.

CDR3 DNA sequence: TGTGCCAGCAGTCCCGACAGGGGCGCCTATGGCTACACCTTC. Protein sequence: CASSPDRGAYGYTF. The gene calls are TRBV6-4 and TRBJ1-2, with 8 bases aligning to TRBD1. V dropped 5 bases and J dropped 4; count of bases not matched to a gene: 6. The V gene's germline CDR1 is MRHNA and CDR2 SNTAGT. This CDR3 region has 14 residues.

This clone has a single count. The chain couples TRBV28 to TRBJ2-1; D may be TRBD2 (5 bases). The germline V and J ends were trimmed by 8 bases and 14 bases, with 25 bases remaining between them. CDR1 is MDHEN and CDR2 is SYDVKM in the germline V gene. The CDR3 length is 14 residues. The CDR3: CASSLTSRLGREFF. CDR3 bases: TGTGCCAGCTCCCTGACCTCTCGATTAGGGCGGGAGTTCTTC.

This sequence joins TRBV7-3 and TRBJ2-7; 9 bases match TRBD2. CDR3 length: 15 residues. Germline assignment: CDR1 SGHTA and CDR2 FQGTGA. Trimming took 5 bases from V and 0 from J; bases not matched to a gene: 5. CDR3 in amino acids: CASSLSGGNSYEQYF. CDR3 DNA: TGTGCCAGCAGCCTTAGCGGGGGTAACTCCTACGAGCAGTACTTC. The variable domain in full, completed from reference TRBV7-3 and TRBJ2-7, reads GAGVSQTPSNKVTEKGKYVELRCDPISGHTALYWYRQSLGQGPEFLIYFQGTGAADDSGLPNDRFFAVRPEGSVSTLKIQRTERGDSAVYLCASSLSGGNSYEQYFGPGTRLTVT.

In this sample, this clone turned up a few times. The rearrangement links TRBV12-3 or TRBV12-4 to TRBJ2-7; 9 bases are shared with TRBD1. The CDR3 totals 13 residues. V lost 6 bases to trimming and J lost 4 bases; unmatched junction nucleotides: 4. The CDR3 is CASSPGQGYEQYF. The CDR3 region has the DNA TGTGCCAGCAGCCCGGGACAGGGATACGAGCAGTACTTC.

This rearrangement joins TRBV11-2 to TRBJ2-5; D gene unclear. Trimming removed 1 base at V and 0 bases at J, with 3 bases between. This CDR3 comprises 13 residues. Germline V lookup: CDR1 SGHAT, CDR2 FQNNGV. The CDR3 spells CASSLGDQETQYF. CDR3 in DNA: TGTGCCAGCAGCTTAGGCGACCAAGAGACCCAGTACTTC. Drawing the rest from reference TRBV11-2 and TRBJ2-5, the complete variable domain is EAGVAQSPRYKIIEKRQSVAFWCNPISGHATLYWYQQILGQGPKLLIQFQNNGVVDDSQLPKDRFSAERLKGVDSTLKIQPAKLEDSAVYLCASSLGDQETQYFGPGTRLLVL.

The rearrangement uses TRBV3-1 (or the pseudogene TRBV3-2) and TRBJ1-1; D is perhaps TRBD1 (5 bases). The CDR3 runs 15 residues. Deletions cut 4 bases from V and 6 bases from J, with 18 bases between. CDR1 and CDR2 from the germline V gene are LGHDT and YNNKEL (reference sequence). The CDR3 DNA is TGTGCCAGCAGCCTCAATCGGGGGGGAAACGCTGAAGCTTTCTTT. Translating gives CASSLNRGGNAEAFF.

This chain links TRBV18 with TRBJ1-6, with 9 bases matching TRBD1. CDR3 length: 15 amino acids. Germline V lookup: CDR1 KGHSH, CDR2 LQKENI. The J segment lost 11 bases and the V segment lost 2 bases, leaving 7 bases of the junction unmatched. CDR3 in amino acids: CASSPGQGTGPPLHF. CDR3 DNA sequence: TGTGCCAGCTCACCAGGACAGGGGACGGGGCCACCCCTCCACTTT.

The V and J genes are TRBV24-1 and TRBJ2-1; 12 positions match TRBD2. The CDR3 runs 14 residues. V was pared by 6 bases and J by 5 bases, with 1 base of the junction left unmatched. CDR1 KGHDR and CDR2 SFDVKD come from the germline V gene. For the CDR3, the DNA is TGTGCCACCAGTAGGACTAGCGGGGACAATGAGCAGTTCTTC. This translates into CATSRTSGDNEQFF.

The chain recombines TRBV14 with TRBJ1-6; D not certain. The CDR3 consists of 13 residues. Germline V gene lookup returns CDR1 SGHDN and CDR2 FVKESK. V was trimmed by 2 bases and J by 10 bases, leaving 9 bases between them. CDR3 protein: CASSQSGRSPLHF. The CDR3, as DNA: TGTGCCAGCAGCCAATCGGGAAGATCACCCCTCCACTTT. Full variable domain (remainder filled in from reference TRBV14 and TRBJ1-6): EAGVTQFPSHSVIEKGQTVTLRCDPISGHDNLYWYRRVMGKEIKFLLHFVKESKQDESGMPNNRFLAERTGGTYSTLKVQPAELEDSGVYFCASSQSGRSPLHFGNGTRLTVT.

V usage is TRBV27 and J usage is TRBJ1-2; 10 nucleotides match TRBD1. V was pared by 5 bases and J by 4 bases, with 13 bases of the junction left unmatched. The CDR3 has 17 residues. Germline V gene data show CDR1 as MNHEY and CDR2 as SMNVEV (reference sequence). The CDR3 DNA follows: TGTGCCAGCAGTCTAGGATTGGGACAGGGGCCCTCCTATGGCTACACCTTC. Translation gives CASSLGLGQGPSYGYTF.

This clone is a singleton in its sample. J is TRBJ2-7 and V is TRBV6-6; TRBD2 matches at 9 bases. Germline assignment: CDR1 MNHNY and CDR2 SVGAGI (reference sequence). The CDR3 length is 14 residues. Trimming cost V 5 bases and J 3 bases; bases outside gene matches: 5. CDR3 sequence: CASSSLAGYYEQYF. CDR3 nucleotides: TGTGCCAGCAGTAGCCTAGCGGGGTACTACGAGCAGTACTTC.

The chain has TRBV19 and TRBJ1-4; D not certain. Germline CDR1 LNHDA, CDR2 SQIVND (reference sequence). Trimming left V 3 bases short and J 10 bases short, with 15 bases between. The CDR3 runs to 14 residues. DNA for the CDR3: TGTGCCAGTAGTATGAGAGTCAGCGGAGGAAAACTGTTTTTT. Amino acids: CASSMRVSGGKLFF.

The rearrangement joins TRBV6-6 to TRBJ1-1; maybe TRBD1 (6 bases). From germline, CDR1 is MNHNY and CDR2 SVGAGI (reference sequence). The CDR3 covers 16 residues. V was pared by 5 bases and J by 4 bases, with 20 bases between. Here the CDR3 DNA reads TGTGCCAGCAGTAACGCCAGGGGTTTATCCGGCACTGAAGCTTTCTTT. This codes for CASSNARGLSGTEAFF.

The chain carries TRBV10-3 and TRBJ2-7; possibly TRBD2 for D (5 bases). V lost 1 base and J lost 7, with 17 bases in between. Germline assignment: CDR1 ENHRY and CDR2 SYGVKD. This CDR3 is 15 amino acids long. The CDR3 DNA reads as TGTGCCATCAGTGAGTTTACCTTAGGCGGGTGGGAGCAGTACTTC. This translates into CAISEFTLGGWEQYF.

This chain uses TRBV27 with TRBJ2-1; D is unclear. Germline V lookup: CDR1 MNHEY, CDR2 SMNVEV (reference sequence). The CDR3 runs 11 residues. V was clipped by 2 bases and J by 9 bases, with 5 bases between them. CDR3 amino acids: CASSLAVEQFF. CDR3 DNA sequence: TGTGCCAGCAGTTTAGCAGTTGAGCAGTTCTTC.

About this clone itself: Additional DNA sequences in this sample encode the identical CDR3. CDR3 coding DNA: TGTGCCAGCAGCTTAGGCCAGAGCAATCAGCCCCAGCATTTT. Protein: CASSLGQSNQPQHF. The chain links TRBV28 to TRBJ1-5; D gene ambiguous. The CDR3 spans 14 residues. Germline assignment: CDR1 MDHEN and CDR2 SYDVKM. Trimming cost V 6 bases and J 1 base, with 10 bases left between them.

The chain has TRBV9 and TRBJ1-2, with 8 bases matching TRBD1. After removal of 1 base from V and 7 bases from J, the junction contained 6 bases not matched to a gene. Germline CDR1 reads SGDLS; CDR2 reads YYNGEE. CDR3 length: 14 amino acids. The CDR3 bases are TGTGCCAGCAGCGTATCAGGGGGCGGGAGTGGCTACACCTTC. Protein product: CASSVSGGGSGYTF.

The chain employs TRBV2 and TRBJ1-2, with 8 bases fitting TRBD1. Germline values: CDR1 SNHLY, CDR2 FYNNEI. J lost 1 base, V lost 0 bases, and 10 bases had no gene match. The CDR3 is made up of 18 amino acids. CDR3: CASSEARQGPGGNYGYTF. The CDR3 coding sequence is TGTGCCAGCAGTGAAGCAAGACAGGGGCCGGGAGGTAACTATGGCTACACCTTC.

CDR3 region: CASSLARAGAQETQYF. CDR3 nucleotide sequence: TGTGCCAGCAGCTTAGCACGAGCGGGCGCTCAAGAGACCCAGTACTTC. The chain combines TRBV7-9 with TRBJ2-5; the D gene is possibly TRBD2 (6 bases). Germline CDR1 reads SEHNR; CDR2 reads FQNEAQ (reference sequence). V gave up 0 bases and J gave up 2 bases, with 13 bases separating them. CDR3 length: 16 residues.

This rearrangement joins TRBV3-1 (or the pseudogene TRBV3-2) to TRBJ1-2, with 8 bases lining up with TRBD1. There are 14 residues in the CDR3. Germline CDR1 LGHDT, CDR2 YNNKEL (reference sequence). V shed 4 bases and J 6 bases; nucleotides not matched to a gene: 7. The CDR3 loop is CASSRRDRRNGYTF. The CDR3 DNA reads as TGTGCCAGCAGCCGCCGGGACAGGCGGAATGGCTACACCTTC.

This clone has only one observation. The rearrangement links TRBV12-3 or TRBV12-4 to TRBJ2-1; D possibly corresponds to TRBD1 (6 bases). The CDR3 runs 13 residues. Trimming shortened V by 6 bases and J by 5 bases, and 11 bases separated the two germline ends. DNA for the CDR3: TGTGCCAGCAGCCCCGGGACAAACAATGAGCAGTTCTTC. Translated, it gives CASSPGTNNEQFF.

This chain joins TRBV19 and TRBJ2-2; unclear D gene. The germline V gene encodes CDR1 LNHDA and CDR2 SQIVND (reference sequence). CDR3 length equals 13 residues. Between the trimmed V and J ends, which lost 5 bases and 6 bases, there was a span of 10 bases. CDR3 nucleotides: TGTGCCAGTAGTGCTTCTAGACCCGGGGAGCTGTTTTTT. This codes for CASSASRPGELFF.

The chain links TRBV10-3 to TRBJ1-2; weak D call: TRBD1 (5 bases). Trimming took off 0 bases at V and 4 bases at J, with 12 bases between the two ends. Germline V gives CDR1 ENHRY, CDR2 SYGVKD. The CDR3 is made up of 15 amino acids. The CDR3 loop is CAISESIGALYGYTF. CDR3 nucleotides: TGTGCCATCAGTGAGTCGATAGGGGCACTCTATGGCTACACCTTC.

CDR3 coding DNA: TGTGCCAGCAGCCACCCTGAGGGAGGGGATGGCTACACCTTC. Translating it yields CASSHPEGGDGYTF. The gene calls are TRBV3-1 (or the pseudogene TRBV3-2) and TRBJ1-2; a possible D gene is TRBD1 (5 bases). V gave up 3 bases and J gave up 6 bases, with 14 bases separating them. CDR3 length equals 14 residues. Germline values: CDR1 LGHDT, CDR2 YNNKEL (reference sequence).

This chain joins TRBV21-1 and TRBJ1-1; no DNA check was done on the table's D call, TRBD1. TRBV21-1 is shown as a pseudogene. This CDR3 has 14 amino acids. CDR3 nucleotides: TGTGCCAGCAGCAAAAACAGGGGAATCACTGAAGCTTTCTTT. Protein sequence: CASSKNRGITEAFF.